A selection of T cell receptor beta chains follows, all from one sample in a study of cytomegalovirus exposure and HLA in healthy donors. Libraries were prepared by immunoSEQ multiplex PCR; TCRdb keeps only in-frame clonotypes and omits some of them. The sample carries 150,000 to 200,000 clones, around 80% recorded once. Sequencing was done on a sample of PBMCs. These TCRs come from a man aged 18 to 30 in good health and CMV-seronegative. Both conserved end residues are part of each CDR3. A D gene is named only where the DNA matches it firmly.

v_call	j_call	d_call	cdr3_aa	cdr3_nt
TRBV5-1	TRBJ1-1	NA	CASSLLTMNTEAFF	TGCGCCAGCAGCTTATTGACTATGAACACTGAAGCTTTCTTT
TRBV11-3	TRBJ2-3	TRBD2	CASSPTSGGGDTQYF	TGTGCCAGCAGCCCTACTAGCGGGGGGGGAGATACGCAGTATTTT
TRBV10-3	TRBJ2-1	TRBD1	CAISDGQGVSYNEQFF	TGTGCCATCAGTGATGGACAGGGGGTGTCCTACAATGAGCAGTTCTTC
TRBV10-3	TRBJ2-3	TRBD2	CAISESDSGLLSTDTQYF	TGTGCCATCAGTGAGTCGGATAGCGGGCTCCTCTCCACAGATACGCAGTATTTT
TRBV7-2	TRBJ2-7	TRBD2	CASSLAPSGVYEQYF	TGTGCCAGCAGCTTGGCTCCTAGCGGGGTCTACGAGCAGTACTTC
TRBV9	TRBJ2-2	NA	CASSAPQGSNTGELFF	TGTGCCAGCAGCGCACCGCAGGGATCGAACACCGGGGAGCTGTTTTTT
TRBV7-2	TRBJ1-3	NA	CASSLDGSSGNTIYF	TGTGCCAGCAGCTTGGACGGGAGCTCTGGAAACACCATATATTTT
TRBV13	TRBJ2-3	TRBD2	CASSWGALAGGALQYF	TGTGCCAGCAGCTGGGGGGCGCTAGCGGGGGGGGCCCTGCAGTATTTT
TRBV7-6	TRBJ2-5	NA	CASSLGLQETQYF	TGTGCCAGCAGCCTGGGACTGCAAGAGACCCAGTACTTC
TRBV30	TRBJ2-3	TRBD2	CAWLAGEADTQYF	TGTGCCTGGCTAGCGGGAGAGGCAGATACGCAGTATTTT